The sequence of this TCR beta chain was determined in a study of T cells in Graves' hyperthyroidism and ophthalmopathy (dated by TCRdb to about 2019). As for the study more broadly: Peripheral blood was sampled at the time of initial diagnosis, prior to any treatment. A discovery cohort of about 96 patients, about 43 with Graves' ophthalmopathy and about 60 with stable Graves' hyperthyroidism, was used to find distinguishing TCR V-J signatures. Whether ophthalmopathy could be predicted prospectively was tested in an independent validation cohort made up of about 18 hyperthyroidism patients plus 17 patients who later progressed to ophthalmopathy. The 100 or so discovery patients were randomly divided into training and test sets at a 7:3 ratio. The study also compared thyroid tissue and blood T-cell repertoires from roughly 6 Graves' hyperthyroidism patients. After sampling, hyperthyroidism patients received methimazole starting at 30 mg daily, and ophthalmopathy patients received high-dose intravenous methylprednisolone. According to the paper, TCR Vbeta CDR3 sequencing was carried out on over 130 peripheral blood samples, which came from fewer than 50 ophthalmopathy, 75 to 80 hyperthyroidism and some 17 progressor patients. The investigation overall reported the following: Most expanded thyroid clonotypes (frequency above 0.001) were also detected in blood, a finding suggesting that blood repertoires may reflect thyroid immune responses. No statistical method was used to fix the sample size in advance, and group allocation was not hidden from the investigators. Ophthalmopathy was separated from stable hyperthyroidism by a 13 V-J signature model, with 85% to 90% sensitivity and about 84% specificity obtained in cross-validation and 80%/75% obtained in testing. In validation, the model predicted progression to ophthalmopathy a median of about 6.5 months before onset, with 70% to 71% sensitivity and roughly 73% specificity.

This clonotype has at least ten counts. Its antigen has not been determined. No per-base quality is available; no much larger clone lies one base away. The TCR beta CDR3 regions were amplified from the RNA transcripts. A first-round RT-PCR of the TCR CDR3 used the HTBI primer set with the Qiagen OneStep RT-PCR kit. Libraries were constructed in a second round of multiplex PCR, after which size selection and purification were performed. The libraries were sequenced on an Illumina HiSeq2000 using paired-end 100 bp reads. The source study handled its data this way. Raw data were processed with SOAPnuke, discarding reads with adapters, uncalled bases, mean Phred below 15, or no exact constant-primer or identifier match. COPE v1.2.5 was used to merge high-quality paired reads, and clonotypes were defined as unique nucleotide sequences. MiTCR v1.1 was used to align clonotypes to the IMGT TRBV, TRBD and TRBJ reference segments. The analysis included only V-J combinations with a frequency above 0.0001, which together covered more than 99% of the repertoires. A TCS score was defined as the ratio between F50 (clonal expansion) and ExV (chaos), using BLOSUM62-based TCRdist between CDR3 peptides within each V-J. Welch's t-statistics and random forest reduced roughly 530 V-J features to 10 to 15, which were used in a naive Bayes classifier (R e1071). TCRdb cleaned the public reads at Q25 with fastp, built clones with MiXCR and kept in-frame beta chains. Entries that share a CDR3 protein sequence are merged under the most common genes and DNA. The V and J calls and clone size are TCRdb's, not the authors'. Present in this sample are nearly 600,000 distinct CDR3 sequences, over 11% of which were seen just once. The leading ten clones occupy approximately 5.7% of the sample.

The hyperthyroidism patients were between 18 and 65 years old and newly diagnosed, with a disease duration of less than 2 months. Exclusion was applied to patients with uncontrolled infections, other autoimmune diseases, pregnancy or lactation. Clinical symptoms, serum thyroxine and TRAb, thyroid ultrasound, and orbital computed tomography formed the basis for the diagnoses. For progressor patients, blood was drawn at the first diagnosis of hyperthyroidism, before any ophthalmopathy symptoms had appeared. Ficoll-Paque density gradient centrifugation was used to isolate PBMCs from 10 ml of fresh peripheral blood. Progressor patients were first diagnosed with Graves' hyperthyroidism and then developed ophthalmopathy during follow-up. Total RNA was extracted using Trizol reagent, and RNA quality was assessed on an Agilent 2100 Bioanalyzer. CDR1 and CDR2 are read off the germline V gene as MNHNS and SASEGT. CDR3 length: 16 amino acids, cysteine to phenylalanine. Just the 48-base CDR3 DNA is kept, in frame starting at base 1. Trimmed from V: 7 bases; trimmed from J: 1 base; junction bases lacking a gene match: 7.

Sequencing was carried out using blood. This receptor was taken from a woman aged 25 to 39 with Graves' hyperthyroidism that later progressed to Graves' ophthalmopathy. This chain is built from TRBV6-1 and TRBJ2-5, with 12 central nucleotides matching TRBD2. The nucleotides are TGTGCCAGCAACCCTATGGGACTAGCGGGCCAAGAGACCCAGTACTTC. This sequence encodes CASNPMGLAGQETQYF.